Listed below are T cell receptor beta chains from one sample, sequenced in a study of identical twins. One entry per CDR3 protein results from TCRdb running MiXCR on the 5' RACE reads. The data show approximately 220,000 distinct CDR3 sequences, with under 10% seen just once and more than 1.5% held by the top ten. These same data were also listed under a study on yellow fever vaccine responses in identical twins.

The sample was memory (CD45RO+) T cells sorted from blood. Every receptor here comes from a woman between 18 and 29 years old in good health. The CDR3 runs from the conserved cysteine through the conserved F or W. The order of the fields is D gene, V gene, clone size, J gene, CDR3 protein, CDR3 DNA. D genes are given only for firm matches. Clone size, where shown, is once, few, many, or a class for clones that have expanded.

D gene: TRBD2
V gene: TRBV4-1
clone size: many
J gene: TRBJ2-1
CDR3 protein: CASRVLAGGNEQFF
CDR3 DNA: TGCGCCAGCCGGGTACTAGCGGGAGGGAATGAGCAGTTCTTC

D gene: .
V gene: TRBV9
clone size: many
J gene: TRBJ1-1
CDR3 protein: CASSVATANTEAFF
CDR3 DNA: TGTGCCAGCAGCGTCGCGACGGCGAACACTGAAGCTTTCTTT

D gene: TRBD1
V gene: TRBV20-1
clone size: .
J gene: TRBJ2-1
CDR3 protein: CSANNAGQGIRSEQFF
CDR3 DNA: TGCAGTGCTAACAACGCGGGACAGGGGATTCGGAGTGAGCAGTTCTTC

D gene: TRBD2
V gene: TRBV5-1
clone size: once
J gene: TRBJ2-5
CDR3 protein: CASSLGAGEEIQYF
CDR3 DNA: TGCGCCAGCAGCTTGGGAGCGGGGGAAGAGATCCAGTACTTC

D gene: TRBD1
V gene: TRBV9
clone size: few
J gene: TRBJ2-7
CDR3 protein: CASSVGAQGANTYEQYF
CDR3 DNA: TGTGCCAGCAGCGTAGGTGCTCAGGGGGCGAATACCTACGAGCAGTACTTC

D gene: .
V gene: TRBV28
clone size: few
J gene: TRBJ1-6
CDR3 protein: CASSEATGDNSPLHF
CDR3 DNA: TGTGCCAGCAGTGAGGCCACAGGAGATAATTCACCCCTCCACTTT

D gene: TRBD2
V gene: TRBV7-7
clone size: many
J gene: TRBJ2-3
CDR3 protein: CASSSGLANTDTQYF
CDR3 DNA: TGTGCTAGCAGCTCGGGACTAGCGAACACAGATACGCAGTATTTT

D gene: .
V gene: TRBV6-1
clone size: few
J gene: TRBJ1-1
CDR3 protein: CASSRTLLNTEAFF
CDR3 DNA: TGTGCCAGCAGCAGAACTCTACTGAACACTGAAGCTTTCTTT

D gene: .
V gene: TRBV20-1
clone size: .
J gene: TRBJ1-1
CDR3 protein: CSAKRQTMNTEAFF
CDR3 DNA: TGCAGTGCTAAAAGACAGACTATGAACACTGAAGCTTTCTTT

D gene: TRBD1
V gene: TRBV12-3/TRBV12-4
clone size: .
J gene: TRBJ1-5
CDR3 protein: CASSAGTGENIVHQPQHF
CDR3 DNA: TGTGCCAGCAGTGCAGGGACAGGGGAAAATATCGTGCACCAGCCCCAGCATTTT

D gene: .
V gene: TRBV6-5
clone size: few
J gene: TRBJ2-7
CDR3 protein: CASSSNRQAYEQYF
CDR3 DNA: TGTGCCAGCAGTTCCAACCGACAGGCTTACGAGCAGTACTTC

D gene: .
V gene: TRBV2
clone size: .
J gene: TRBJ2-3
CDR3 protein: CASVRGPTGYTQYF
CDR3 DNA: TGTGCCAGCGTACGAGGGCCAACAGGGTATACGCAGTATTTT

D gene: TRBD2
V gene: TRBV6-1
clone size: few
J gene: TRBJ2-1
CDR3 protein: CASRRTSNNEQFF
CDR3 DNA: TGTGCCAGCAGGAGGACTAGCAACAATGAGCAGTTCTTC

D gene: TRBD1
V gene: TRBV5-4
clone size: .
J gene: TRBJ2-1
CDR3 protein: CASSPPGQGFNEQFF
CDR3 DNA: TGTGCCAGCAGCCCCCCGGGACAGGGCTTCAATGAGCAGTTCTTC

D gene: .
V gene: TRBV6-5
clone size: few
J gene: TRBJ1-1
CDR3 protein: CASSSHIRGGMNTEAFF
CDR3 DNA: TGTGCCAGCAGTTCACATATAAGGGGGGGAATGAACACTGAAGCTTTCTTT

D gene: TRBD1
V gene: TRBV18
clone size: many
J gene: TRBJ2-7
CDR3 protein: CASSALGQGAGTEQYF
CDR3 DNA: TGTGCCAGCTCAGCATTGGGACAGGGGGCTGGTACCGAGCAGTACTTC

D gene: .
V gene: TRBV7-2
clone size: many
J gene: TRBJ2-2
CDR3 protein: CASSSPRAYGELFF
CDR3 DNA: TGTGCCAGCAGTTCACCCAGGGCTTACGGGGAGCTGTTTTTT

D gene: .
V gene: TRBV12-3/TRBV12-4
clone size: few
J gene: TRBJ1-1
CDR3 protein: CASSFQRKNTEAFF
CDR3 DNA: TGTGCCAGCAGTTTTCAGCGCAAGAACACTGAAGCTTTCTTT

D gene: .
V gene: TRBV29-1
clone size: many
J gene: TRBJ2-1
CDR3 protein: CSVEFGRGSSYNEQFF
CDR3 DNA: TGCAGCGTTGAATTCGGGAGAGGGAGCTCCTACAATGAGCAGTTCTTC

D gene: .
V gene: TRBV20-1
clone size: many
J gene: TRBJ2-7
CDR3 protein: CSARERNFNHYEQYF
CDR3 DNA: TGCAGTGCGCGAGAACGAAACTTCAACCACTACGAGCAGTACTTC

D gene: .
V gene: TRBV28
clone size: few
J gene: TRBJ2-2
CDR3 protein: CASSFPSITGELFF
CDR3 DNA: TGTGCCAGCAGTTTTCCCTCTATCACCGGGGAGCTGTTTTTT

D gene: .
V gene: TRBV20-1
clone size: many
J gene: TRBJ2-1
CDR3 protein: CSAPRGPSGDNEQFF
CDR3 DNA: TGCAGTGCGCCTCGGGGGCCGAGTGGGGACAATGAGCAGTTCTTC

D gene: TRBD1
V gene: TRBV27
clone size: many
J gene: TRBJ2-1
CDR3 protein: CASSPWDRASYNEQFF
CDR3 DNA: TGTGCCAGCAGTCCGTGGGACAGGGCGTCCTACAATGAGCAGTTCTTC

D gene: TRBD2
V gene: TRBV3-1
clone size: few
J gene: TRBJ2-7
CDR3 protein: CASSHRGGTYEQYF
CDR3 DNA: TGTGCCAGCAGCCACCGGGGGGGAACCTACGAGCAGTACTTC

D gene: .
V gene: TRBV7-2
clone size: few
J gene: TRBJ2-6
CDR3 protein: CASSSVSGANVLTF
CDR3 DNA: TGTGCCAGCAGCTCCGTTTCTGGGGCCAACGTCCTGACTTTC

D gene: .
V gene: TRBV25-1
clone size: many
J gene: TRBJ1-2
CDR3 protein: CASSGNYGYTF
CDR3 DNA: TGTGCCAGCAGTGGGAACTATGGCTACACCTTC

D gene: .
V gene: TRBV12-3/TRBV12-4
clone size: many
J gene: TRBJ1-4
CDR3 protein: CASTEGGIEKLFF
CDR3 DNA: TGTGCCAGTACGGAGGGAGGGATCGAAAAACTGTTTTTT

D gene: TRBD1
V gene: TRBV7-3
clone size: .
J gene: TRBJ1-1
CDR3 protein: CASSLYPPADRTTEAFF
CDR3 DNA: TGTGCCAGCAGCTTATACCCCCCCGCGGACAGGACCACTGAAGCTTTCTTT

D gene: .
V gene: TRBV2
clone size: .
J gene: TRBJ2-2
CDR3 protein: CASTGGLPSNTGELFF
CDR3 DNA: TGTGCCAGCACGGGGGGCCTACCGTCAAACACCGGGGAGCTGTTTTTT

D gene: .
V gene: TRBV18
clone size: once
J gene: TRBJ1-1
CDR3 protein: CASSPEKDVGAFF
CDR3 DNA: TGTGCCAGCTCACCGGAGAAGGACGTCGGAGCTTTCTTT

D gene: .
V gene: TRBV20-1
clone size: few
J gene: TRBJ2-7
CDR3 protein: CSAQTRDYEQYF
CDR3 DNA: TGCAGTGCCCAGACGCGAGACTACGAGCAGTACTTC

D gene: TRBD1
V gene: TRBV5-6
clone size: many
J gene: TRBJ1-6
CDR3 protein: CASSSSNTGQGGHF
CDR3 DNA: TGTGCCAGCAGCTCATCAAATACAGGACAGGGGGGTCACTTT

D gene: TRBD2
V gene: TRBV5-4
clone size: .
J gene: TRBJ2-5
CDR3 protein: CASSRASSGGPETQYF
CDR3 DNA: TGTGCCAGCAGCCGAGCATCTAGCGGGGGGCCGGAGACCCAGTACTTC

D gene: .
V gene: TRBV12-3/TRBV12-4
clone size: .
J gene: TRBJ2-2
CDR3 protein: CASSLQGKAGELFF
CDR3 DNA: TGTGCCAGCAGTTTACAGGGAAAGGCCGGGGAGCTGTTTTTT

D gene: .
V gene: TRBV7-8
clone size: many
J gene: TRBJ1-2
CDR3 protein: CASSYDREGYTF
CDR3 DNA: TGTGCCAGCAGCTACGACAGAGAGGGCTACACCTTC

D gene: .
V gene: TRBV21-1
clone size: .
J gene: TRBJ2-7
CDR3 protein: CASSSPGQRINSYEQYF
CDR3 DNA: TGTGCCAGCAGCTCACCGGGACAAAGAATTAACTCCTACGAGCAGTACTTC

D gene: TRBD1
V gene: TRBV10-3
clone size: many
J gene: TRBJ2-2
CDR3 protein: CAITRTGDRVTGELFF
CDR3 DNA: TGTGCCATCACCCGGACGGGGGACAGGGTAACCGGGGAGCTGTTTTTT

D gene: .
V gene: TRBV12-3/TRBV12-4
clone size: few
J gene: TRBJ2-3
CDR3 protein: CASSLRLATSTDTQYF
CDR3 DNA: TGTGCCAGCAGTTTAAGGCTAGCGACTAGCACAGATACGCAGTATTTT

D gene: TRBD2
V gene: TRBV24-1
clone size: few
J gene: TRBJ2-1
CDR3 protein: CATALAGVANEQFF
CDR3 DNA: TGTGCCACCGCTCTAGCGGGAGTGGCCAATGAGCAGTTCTTC

D gene: .
V gene: TRBV20-1
clone size: many
J gene: TRBJ2-5
CDR3 protein: CSARDSGEKTQYF
CDR3 DNA: TGCAGTGCTAGAGATTCAGGGGAGAAGACCCAGTACTTC

D gene: .
V gene: TRBV10-3
clone size: many
J gene: TRBJ2-7
CDR3 protein: CAIRVEGRSYEQYF
CDR3 DNA: TGTGCCATCAGGGTTGAGGGTAGGTCCTACGAGCAGTACTTC

D gene: .
V gene: TRBV5-1
clone size: many
J gene: TRBJ1-1
CDR3 protein: CASSLGPATEAFF
CDR3 DNA: TGCGCCAGCAGCTTGGGTCCGGCTACTGAAGCTTTCTTT

D gene: .
V gene: TRBV29-1
clone size: few
J gene: TRBJ1-2
CDR3 protein: CSVGDTTYGYTF
CDR3 DNA: TGCAGCGTTGGAGACACGACGTATGGCTACACCTTC

D gene: .
V gene: TRBV6-5
clone size: many
J gene: TRBJ1-2
CDR3 protein: CASSYGTATYGYTF
CDR3 DNA: TGTGCCAGCAGTTACGGGACCGCGACCTATGGCTACACCTTC

D gene: .
V gene: TRBV10-3
clone size: .
J gene: TRBJ2-3
CDR3 protein: CAISVDPYGADTQYF
CDR3 DNA: TGTGCCATCAGTGTAGACCCCTATGGGGCAGATACGCAGTATTTT

D gene: .
V gene: TRBV10-3
clone size: many
J gene: TRBJ2-1
CDR3 protein: CAISDSGSSYNEQFF
CDR3 DNA: TGTGCCATCAGCGATAGCGGCAGCTCCTACAATGAGCAGTTCTTC

D gene: .
V gene: TRBV27
clone size: many
J gene: TRBJ1-4
CDR3 protein: CASRPMTTNEKLFF
CDR3 DNA: TGTGCCAGCCGTCCGATGACAACTAATGAAAAACTGTTTTTT

D gene: .
V gene: TRBV3-1
clone size: few
J gene: TRBJ2-2
CDR3 protein: CASSRGVGDLTGELFF
CDR3 DNA: TGTGCCAGCAGCCGTGGGGTGGGCGACCTCACCGGGGAGCTGTTTTTT

D gene: .
V gene: TRBV5-1
clone size: many
J gene: TRBJ2-1
CDR3 protein: CASSGRSYNEQFF
CDR3 DNA: TGCGCCAGCAGCGGCAGGAGTTACAATGAGCAGTTCTTC

D gene: TRBD2
V gene: TRBV5-1
clone size: many
J gene: TRBJ2-2
CDR3 protein: CASSGTSEGTGELFF
CDR3 DNA: TGCGCCAGCAGCGGAACTAGCGAGGGCACCGGGGAGCTGTTTTTT

D gene: .
V gene: TRBV7-6
clone size: few
J gene: TRBJ2-3
CDR3 protein: CASSLAAGSSTDTQYF
CDR3 DNA: TGTGCCAGCAGCTTAGCTGCGGGGTCTAGCACAGATACGCAGTATTTT

D gene: .
V gene: TRBV12-5
clone size: .
J gene: TRBJ1-1
CDR3 protein: CASGLRMNTEAFF
CDR3 DNA: TGTGCTAGTGGTTTGAGGATGAACACTGAAGCTTTCTTT